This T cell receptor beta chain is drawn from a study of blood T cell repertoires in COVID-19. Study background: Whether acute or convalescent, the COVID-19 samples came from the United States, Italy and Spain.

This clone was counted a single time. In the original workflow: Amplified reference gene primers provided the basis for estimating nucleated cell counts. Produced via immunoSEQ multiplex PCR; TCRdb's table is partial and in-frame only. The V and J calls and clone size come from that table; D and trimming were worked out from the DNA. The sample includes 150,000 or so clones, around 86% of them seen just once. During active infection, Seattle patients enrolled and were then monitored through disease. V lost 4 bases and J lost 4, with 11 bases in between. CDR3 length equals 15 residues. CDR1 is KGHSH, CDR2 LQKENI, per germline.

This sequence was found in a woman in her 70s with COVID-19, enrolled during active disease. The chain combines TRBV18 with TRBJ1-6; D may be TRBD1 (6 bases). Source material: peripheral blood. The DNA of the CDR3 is TGTGCCAGCTCACTTCAGACAGGATATAATTCACCCCTCCACTTT. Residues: CASSLQTGYNSPLHF.